This T cell receptor (beta chain) was found in a study of metastatic and nonmetastatic thyroid tumors. About the study: Repertoire comparisons spanned blood and tumor or nodule tissue from malignant and benign thyroid patients. Study-level results: Benign nodules reportedly had significantly lower TCR beta diversity than malignant thyroid tumors in blood and tumor.

Authors' methods: Across clinicopathological groups, CDR3 differences served as the basis for building a distant-metastasis classifier for papillary thyroid cancer. TCRdb reanalyzed the PCR reads via MiXCR. Here the V and J calls rest on TCRdb's processing, not on the authors' analysis. The sample has around 30,000 clones; about 19% are singletons. The table lists this clone with a count of one. Its specificity is unknown. No patient had received any treatment before thyroid surgery. Losses at the gene ends were 0 bases for V and 0 bases for J; bases not matched to a gene: 3. The CDR3 spans 15 residues. Germline lookup yields CDR1 DFQATT and CDR2 SNEGSKA (reference sequence).

This chain connects TRBV20-1 to TRBJ2-3, with TRBD2 identical over 7 bases. What was sequenced was blood. The sequence was obtained from a female donor with papillary thyroid cancer or a benign thyroid nodule (not recorded which). Some clones in this sample may be carry-over from other donors' samples. In DNA form, the CDR3 reads TGCAGTGCTAGAGATCGGGAGGCAAGCACAGATACGCAGTATTTT. Its translation is CSARDREASTDTQYF.